The TCR beta chain under discussion was sequenced for a study of response to subunit inactivated influenza vaccine. General study points: Authors suggested few new T cells are recruited by each seasonal influenza vaccination.

MiXCR, run by TCRdb on the RT-PCR reads, gives a single entry per CDR3 protein. Altogether 750,000 to 850,000 distinct CDR3 sequences are present, approximately 17% being singletons, with the ten largest covering about 11%. The germline V and J ends were trimmed by 4 bases and 4 bases, with 14 bases remaining between them. CDR1 and CDR2 (germline): SGHRS, YFSETQ. The CDR3 length is 15 residues. In its sample, this clonotype was seen a few times. What it binds is not known. The source was PBMCs from blood, collected more than 4 days after vaccination. The chain joins TRBV5-1 to TRBJ2-2, with D unresolved. This receptor was taken from a man aged 45-60 years who received an inactivated influenza vaccine. CDR3 region: CASSPHTKGTGELFF. Here the CDR3 DNA reads TGCGCCAGCAGCCCCCATACCAAGGGCACCGGGGAGCTGTTTTTT.